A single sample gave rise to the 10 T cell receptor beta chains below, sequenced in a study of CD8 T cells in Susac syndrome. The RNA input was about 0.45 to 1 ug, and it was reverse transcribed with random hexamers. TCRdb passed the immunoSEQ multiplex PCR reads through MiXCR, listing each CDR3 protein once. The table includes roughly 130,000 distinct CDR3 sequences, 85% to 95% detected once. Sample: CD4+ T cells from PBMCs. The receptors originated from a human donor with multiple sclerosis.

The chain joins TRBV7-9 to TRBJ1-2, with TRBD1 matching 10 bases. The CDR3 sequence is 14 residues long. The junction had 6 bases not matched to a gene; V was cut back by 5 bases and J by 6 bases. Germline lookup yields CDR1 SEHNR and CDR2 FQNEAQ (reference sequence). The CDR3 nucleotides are TGTGCCAGCAGCCCAGAGACAGGGGGCCATGGCTACACCTTC. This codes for CASSPETGGHGYTF. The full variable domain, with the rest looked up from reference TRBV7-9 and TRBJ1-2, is DTGVSQNPRHKITKRGQNVTFRCDPISEHNRLYWYRQTLGQGPEFLTYFQNEAQLEKSRLLSDRFSAERPKGSFSTLEIQRTEQGDSAMYLCASSPETGGHGYTFGSGTRLTVV.

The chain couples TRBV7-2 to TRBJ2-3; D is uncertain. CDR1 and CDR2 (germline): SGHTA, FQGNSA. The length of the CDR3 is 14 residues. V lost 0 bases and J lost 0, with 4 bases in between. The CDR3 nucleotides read TGTGCCAGCAGCTTAGCGGGGAGCACAGATACGCAGTATTTT. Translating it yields CASSLAGSTDTQYF.

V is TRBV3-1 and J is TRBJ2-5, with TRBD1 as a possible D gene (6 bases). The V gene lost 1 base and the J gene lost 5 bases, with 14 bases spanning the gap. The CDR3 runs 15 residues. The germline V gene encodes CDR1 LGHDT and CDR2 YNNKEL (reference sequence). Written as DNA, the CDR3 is TGTGCCAGCAGCCAAGCCGGCGCGCAGGGGGAGACCCAGTACTTC. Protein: CASSQAGAQGETQYF.

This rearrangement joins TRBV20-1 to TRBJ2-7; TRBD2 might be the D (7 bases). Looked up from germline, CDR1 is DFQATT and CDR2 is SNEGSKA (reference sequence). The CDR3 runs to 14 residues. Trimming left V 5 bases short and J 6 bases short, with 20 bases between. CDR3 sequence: CSAPRGGRGAEQYF. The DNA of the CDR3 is TGCAGTGCTCCCCGAGGGGGGAGGGGGGCCGAGCAGTACTTC.

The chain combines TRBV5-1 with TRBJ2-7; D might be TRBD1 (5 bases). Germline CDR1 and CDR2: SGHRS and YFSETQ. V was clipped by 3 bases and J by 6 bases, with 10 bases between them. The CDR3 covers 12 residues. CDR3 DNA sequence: TGCGCCAGCAGCTACGGCAGGGCCGAGCAGTACTTC. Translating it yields CASSYGRAEQYF.

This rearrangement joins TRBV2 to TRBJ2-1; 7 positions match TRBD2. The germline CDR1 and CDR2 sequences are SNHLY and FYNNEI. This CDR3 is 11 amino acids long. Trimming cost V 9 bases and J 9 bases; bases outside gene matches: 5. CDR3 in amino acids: CASGLVGEQFF. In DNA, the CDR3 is TGTGCCAGTGGACTAGTTGGTGAGCAGTTCTTC. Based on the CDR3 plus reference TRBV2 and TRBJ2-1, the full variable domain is EPEVTQTPSHQVTQMGQEVILRCVPISNHLYFYWYRQILGQKVEFLVSFYNNEISEKSEIFDDQFSVERPDGSNFTLKIRSTKLEDSAMYFCASGLVGEQFFGPGTRLTVL.

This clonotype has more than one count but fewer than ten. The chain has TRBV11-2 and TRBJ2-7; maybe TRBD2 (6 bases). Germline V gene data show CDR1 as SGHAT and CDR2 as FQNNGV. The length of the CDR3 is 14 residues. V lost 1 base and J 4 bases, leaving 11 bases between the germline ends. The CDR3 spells CASSLGPGLYEQYF. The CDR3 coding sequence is TGTGCCAGCAGCTTAGGCCCGGGACTTTACGAGCAGTACTTC.

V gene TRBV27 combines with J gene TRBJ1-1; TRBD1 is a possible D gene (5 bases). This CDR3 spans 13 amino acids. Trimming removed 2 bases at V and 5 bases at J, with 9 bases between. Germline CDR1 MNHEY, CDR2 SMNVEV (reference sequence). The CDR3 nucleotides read TGTGCCAGCAGTTTACGGGGGAGTACTGAAGCTTTCTTT. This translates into CASSLRGSTEAFF.

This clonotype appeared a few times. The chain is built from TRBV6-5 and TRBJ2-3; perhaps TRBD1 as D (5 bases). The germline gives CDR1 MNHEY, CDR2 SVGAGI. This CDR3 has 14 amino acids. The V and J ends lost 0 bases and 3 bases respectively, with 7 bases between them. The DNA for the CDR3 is TGTGCCAGCAGTTACTCTCCAGGGACAGATACGCAGTATTTT. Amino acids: CASSYSPGTDTQYF.

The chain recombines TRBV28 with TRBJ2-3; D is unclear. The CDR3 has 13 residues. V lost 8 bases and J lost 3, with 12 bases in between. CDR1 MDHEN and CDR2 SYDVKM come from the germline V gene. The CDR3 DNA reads TGTGCCAGCCTCACGCGACGGACAGATACGCAGTATTTT. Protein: CASLTRRTDTQYF.